This TCR beta chain was sequenced for a study of T cell responses to AZD1222 COVID-19 vaccine. The table came from immunoSEQ multiplex PCR; TCRdb's copy has only in-frame clones and leaves some out. Of approximately 110,000 clones listed, 70% to 85% are singletons. Points on this clone: What it recognizes is unknown.

Whole-study findings and limits: Along spike, vaccine-associated CD4 TCRs were found throughout, with dominance at 160-218 and 743-854. Sampling that yielded the repertoires occurred only after the peak T cell response.

The CDR3 runs 16 residues. This rearrangement joins TRBV21-1 to TRBJ2-1; the table's D call, TRBD1, has no DNA check behind it. TRBV21-1 is termed a pseudogene. This material consisted of peripheral blood, taken on day 0 of AZD1222 vaccination. This TCR derives from an adult in good health. Here the CDR3 reads CASSEGGDRGSDEQFF. The CDR3, as DNA: TGTGCCAGCAGTGAAGGGGGGGACAGGGGATCGGATGAGCAGTTCTTC.